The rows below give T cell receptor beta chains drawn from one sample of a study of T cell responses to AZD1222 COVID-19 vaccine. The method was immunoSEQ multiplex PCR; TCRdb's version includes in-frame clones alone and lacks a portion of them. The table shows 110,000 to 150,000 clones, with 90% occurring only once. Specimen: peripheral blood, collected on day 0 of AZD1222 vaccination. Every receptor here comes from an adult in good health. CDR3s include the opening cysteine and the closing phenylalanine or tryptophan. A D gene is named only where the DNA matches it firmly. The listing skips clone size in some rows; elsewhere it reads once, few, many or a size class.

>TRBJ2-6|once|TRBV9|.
CASSATFSGANVLTF
TGTGCCAGCAGCGCCACCTTCTCTGGGGCCAACGTCCTGACTTTC
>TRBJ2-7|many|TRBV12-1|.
CASPAGKLYEQYF
TGTGCCAGCCCGGCGGGGAAGCTCTACGAGCAGTACTTC
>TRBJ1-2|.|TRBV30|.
CAWETADYGYTF
TGTGCCTGGGAAACGGCTGACTATGGCTACACCTTC
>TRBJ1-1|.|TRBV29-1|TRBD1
CSAQDRRNTEAFF
TGCAGCGCTCAGGACAGGAGAAACACTGAAGCTTTCTTT
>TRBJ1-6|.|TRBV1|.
CTSSVPPTGDGDSPLHF
TGCACCAGCAGCGTCCCCCCCACAGGAGACGGGGATTCACCCCTCCACTTT
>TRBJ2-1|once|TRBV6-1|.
CASRGQGLRYNEQFF
TGTGCCAGCAGGGGCCAGGGACTCCGCTACAATGAGCAGTTCTTC
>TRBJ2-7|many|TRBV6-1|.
CASSERRARPSSYEQYF
TGTGCCAGCAGCGAAAGGAGGGCCAGGCCGAGCTCCTACGAGCAGTACTTC
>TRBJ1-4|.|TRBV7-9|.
CASSPGVGASASKLFF
TGTGCCAGCAGCCCCGGGGTAGGTGCATCGGCTTCAAAACTGTTTTTT
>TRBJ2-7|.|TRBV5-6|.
CASRGIYEQYF
TGTGCCAGCAGGGGGATCTACGAGCAGTACTTC
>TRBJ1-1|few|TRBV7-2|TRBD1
CASSFRDRGEAFF
TGTGCCAGCAGCTTCCGGGACAGGGGTGAAGCTTTCTTT
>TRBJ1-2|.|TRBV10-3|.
CAISDGTPRYGYTF
TGTGCCATCAGTGACGGGACCCCGAGGTATGGCTACACCTTC
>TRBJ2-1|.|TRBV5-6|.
CASSLLDTTYNEQFF
TGTGCCAGCAGCTTGTTGGACACTACCTACAATGAGCAGTTCTTC
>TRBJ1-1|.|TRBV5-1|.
CASSPSWGAPEAFF
TGCGCCAGCAGCCCCTCCTGGGGGGCCCCTGAAGCTTTCTTT
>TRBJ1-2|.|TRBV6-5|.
CASSYDRTYGYTF
TGTGCCAGCAGTTACGACAGGACCTATGGCTACACCTTC
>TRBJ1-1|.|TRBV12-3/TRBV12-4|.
CASSWTVATEAFF
TGTGCCAGCAGTTGGACAGTGGCCACTGAAGCTTTCTTT
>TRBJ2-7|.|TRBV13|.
CASSLSGQPLWEQYF
TGTGCCAGCAGCTTATCGGGTCAGCCACTATGGGAGCAGTACTTC
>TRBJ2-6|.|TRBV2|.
CASRDFSGANVLTF
TGTGCCAGCCGAGATTTCTCTGGGGCCAACGTCCTGACTTTC
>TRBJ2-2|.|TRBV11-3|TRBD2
CASSSTSGNAGELFF
TGTGCCAGCAGCTCCACTAGCGGGAACGCCGGGGAGCTGTTTTTT
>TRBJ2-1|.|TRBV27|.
CASSFQGRDRGQFF
TGTGCCAGCAGTTTCCAGGGGCGAGATCGCGGGCAGTTCTTC
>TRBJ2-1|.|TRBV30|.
CAWSRGGQGGNEQFF
TGTGCCTGGAGTCGAGGGGGCCAGGGAGGCAATGAGCAGTTCTTC
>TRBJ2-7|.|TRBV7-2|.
CASSFNPYEQYF
TGTGCCAGCAGCTTTAACCCCTACGAGCAGTACTTC
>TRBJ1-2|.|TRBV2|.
CASSVVSGVYF
TGTGCCAGCAGTGTGGTAAGCGGAGTATACTTC
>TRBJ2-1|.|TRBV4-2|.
CASSQEETGGNEQFF
TGTGCCAGCAGCCAAGAAGAGACAGGCGGCAATGAGCAGTTCTTC
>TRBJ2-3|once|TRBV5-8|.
CASSLGGHTDTQYF
TGTGCCAGCAGCTTAGGGGGGCACACAGATACGCAGTATTTT
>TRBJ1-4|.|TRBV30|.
CAWKWGGSANEKLFF
TGTGCCTGGAAGTGGGGGGGTAGCGCTAATGAAAAACTGTTTTTT
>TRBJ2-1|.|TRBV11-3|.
CASSPLNRWSSYNEQFF
TGTGCCAGCAGCCCTCTTAACCGGTGGAGCTCCTACAATGAGCAGTTCTTC
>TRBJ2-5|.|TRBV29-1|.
CSVEMGMIRTQYF
TGCAGCGTTGAAATGGGGATGATTAGGACCCAGTACTTC
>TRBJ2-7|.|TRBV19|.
CASSIDRAGRGGSYEQYF
TGTGCCAGTAGTATAGATCGAGCCGGCAGGGGGGGTTCCTACGAGCAGTACTTC
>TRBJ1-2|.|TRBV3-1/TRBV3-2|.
CASSSDRIYGYTF
TGTGCCAGCAGTTCCGACAGGATCTATGGCTACACCTTC
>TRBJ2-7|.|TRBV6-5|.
CASAPSTPSYEQYF
TGTGCCAGCGCCCCATCCACTCCATCCTACGAGCAGTACTTC
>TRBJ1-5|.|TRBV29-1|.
CSAGADNQPQHF
TGCAGCGCCGGAGCCGACAATCAGCCCCAGCATTTT
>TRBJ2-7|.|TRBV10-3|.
CAISEFAPLEQYF
TGTGCCATCAGTGAGTTTGCCCCTTTGGAGCAGTACTTC
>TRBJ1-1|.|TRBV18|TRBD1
CASSPHTGADTEAFF
TGTGCCAGCTCACCCCATACAGGGGCGGACACTGAAGCTTTCTTT
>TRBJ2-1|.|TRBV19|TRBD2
CASSRTSGANEQFF
TGTGCCAGTAGCAGGACTAGCGGGGCCAATGAGCAGTTCTTC
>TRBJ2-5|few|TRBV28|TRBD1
CASPPGQGALGETQYF
TGTGCCAGCCCACCGGGACAGGGGGCCCTAGGGGAGACCCAGTACTTC
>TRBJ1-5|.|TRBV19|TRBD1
CASSSLQGGYSNQPQHF
TGTGCCAGTAGTAGTTTACAGGGGGGGTATAGCAATCAGCCCCAGCATTTT
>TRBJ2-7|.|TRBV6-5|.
CASVSGTSYEQYF
TGTGCCAGTGTCTCAGGGACATCCTACGAGCAGTACTTC
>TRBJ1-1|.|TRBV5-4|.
CASSQGGNTEAFF
TGTGCCAGCAGCCAGGGTGGGAACACTGAAGCTTTCTTT